The 2 T cell receptor beta chains in this list originate from one sample, sequenced in a study of cytomegalovirus exposure and HLA in healthy donors. Amplification used 60 Vbeta primers and 13 Jbeta primers. Assay used: immunoSEQ multiplex PCR; TCRdb lists only in-frame clones, some missing. The listing records over 150,000 clones. The sequenced material came from PBMCs. The receptors here all came from a boy younger than 18 in good health and CMV-seronegative.

The chain has TRBV7-9 and TRBJ2-3, with D perhaps matching TRBD1 (6 bases). CDR1 is SEHNR and CDR2 is FQNEAQ in the germline V gene (reference sequence). V was pared by 8 bases and J by 6 bases, with 18 bases between. This CDR3 has 14 residues. For the CDR3, the DNA is TGTGCCAGCTCTACAGGGCCCAGAACGGATACGCAGTATTTT. Its translation: CASSTGPRTDTQYF.

The V call is TRBV18, the J call TRBJ2-5, with D hard to call. In germline, CDR1 is KGHSH, CDR2 LQKENI. The CDR3 loop spans 15 amino acids. The V and J ends lost 6 bases and 3 bases respectively, with 17 bases between them. Here the CDR3 DNA reads TGTGCCAGCTCCCCCCTCCCCGCAGACAAAGAGACCCAGTACTTC. It specifies CASSPLPADKETQYF.